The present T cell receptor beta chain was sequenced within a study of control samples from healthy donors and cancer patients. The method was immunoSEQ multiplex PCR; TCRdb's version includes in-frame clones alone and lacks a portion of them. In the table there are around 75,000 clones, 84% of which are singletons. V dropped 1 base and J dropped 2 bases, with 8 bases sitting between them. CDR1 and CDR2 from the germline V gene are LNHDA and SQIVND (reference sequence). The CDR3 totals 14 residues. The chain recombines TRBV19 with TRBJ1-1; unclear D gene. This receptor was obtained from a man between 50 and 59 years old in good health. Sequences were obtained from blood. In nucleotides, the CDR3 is TGTGCCAGTAGTATAGGATCTTCTAACACTGAAGCTTTCTTT. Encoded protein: CASSIGSSNTEAFF. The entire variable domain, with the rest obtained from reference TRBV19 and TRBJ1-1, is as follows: DGGITQSPKYLFRKEGQNVTLSCEQNLNHDAMYWYRQDPGQGLRLIYYSQIVNDFQKGDIAEGYSVSREKKESFPLTVTSAQKNPTAFYLCASSIGSSNTEAFFGQGTRLTVV.